The rows below give T cell receptor beta chains drawn from one sample of a study of identical twins. TCRdb processed the 5' RACE reads anew with MiXCR; each CDR3 protein has one entry. The sample has hundreds of thousands of distinct CDR3 sequences, 15% to 20% seen once; the top ten hold roughly 14%. The same data also went into a second study, on T cells expressing NK-cell markers.

Sample: PBMCs. The receptor source for this set is a woman aged 18-29 years in good health. Each CDR3 is given with its conserved first and last residue. The D gene is left open where the match is weak. Clone size, where shown, is once, few, many, or a class for clones that have expanded.

j_gene | d_gene | v_gene | abundance | CDR3nt | CDR3aa
TRBJ1-2 | NA | TRBV7-2 | few | TGTGCCAGCAGCTTCGAGTTCTTCGGCTACACCTTC | CASSFEFFGYTF
TRBJ1-1 | NA | TRBV7-8 | few | TGTGCCAGCAGCCCACTCGTGGTACCGGCTGAAGCTTTCTTT | CASSPLVVPAEAFF
TRBJ2-1 | NA | TRBV6-5 | few | TGTGCCAGCAGTTACGGGACCCGAAACTCCTACAATGAGCAGTTCTTC | CASSYGTRNSYNEQFF
TRBJ2-1 | TRBD2 | TRBV18 | NA | TGTGCCAGCTCACCATCGTTCGAAGTCGTGGCGGGAGGGGATGAGCAGTTCTTC | CASSPSFEVVAGGDEQFF
TRBJ2-1 | TRBD2 | TRBV15 | NA | TGTGCCACCAGCAAGTCTAGGGGAGCGGGAGGCGTTGAGCAGTTCTTC | CATSKSRGAGGVEQFF
TRBJ2-7 | TRBD1 | TRBV7-9 | NA | TGTGCCAGCAGCCAGGACAGGCTCGAGCAGTACTTC | CASSQDRLEQYF
TRBJ2-7 | TRBD1 | TRBV18 | NA | TGTGCCAGCTCACCACAGGGGACAGGGGGGGAGCAGTACTTC | CASSPQGTGGEQYF
TRBJ2-5 | NA | TRBV15 | few | TGTGCCACCAGCAGAGGGGGACAACAAGAGACCCAGTACTTC | CATSRGGQQETQYF
TRBJ2-7 | NA | TRBV3-1 | NA | TGTGCCAGCAGCCAAGACCGCTTAGCCTACGAGCAGTACTTC | CASSQDRLAYEQYF
TRBJ2-7 | TRBD2 | TRBV4-2 | few | TGTGCCAGCAGCCAAGCCGGGGAGGGCGAGCAGTACTTC | CASSQAGEGEQYF
TRBJ2-1 | TRBD2 | TRBV29-1 | few | TGCAGCGTGGATAAAAGCGGGAGGGCTCGGGAGCAGTTCTTC | CSVDKSGRAREQFF
TRBJ2-5 | TRBD2 | TRBV5-1 | NA | TGCGCCAGCAGCTTGGGCGGGAGGTGGGGAGAGACCCAGTACTTC | CASSLGGRWGETQYF
TRBJ1-1 | NA | TRBV6-4 | many | TGTGCCAGCAGTTTCCGGATGAACACTGAAGCTTTCTTT | CASSFRMNTEAFF
TRBJ2-1 | TRBD2 | TRBV6-2/TRBV6-3 | NA | TGTGCCAGCAGTGACCCTAGCGGGTCAACCCCCAATGAGCAGTTCTTC | CASSDPSGSTPNEQFF
TRBJ2-7 | NA | TRBV12-3/TRBV12-4 | NA | TGTGCCAGCAGATCAGGGGGGGTATCGTACGAGCAGTACTTC | CASRSGGVSYEQYF
TRBJ2-1 | TRBD1 | TRBV11-3 | NA | TGTGCCAGCAGCTTGGGGACAGGGGGGTTCAATGAGCAGTTCTTC | CASSLGTGGFNEQFF
TRBJ2-7 | NA | TRBV12-3/TRBV12-4 | NA | TGTGCCAGCAGTTTAGCAGATTCTGTGCGCGAGCAGTACTTC | CASSLADSVREQYF
TRBJ2-5 | TRBD2 | TRBV6-5 | NA | TGTGCCAGCAGTTACCAGGGACTAGCGCCCGAGACCCAGTACTTC | CASSYQGLAPETQYF
TRBJ1-5 | NA | TRBV6-1 | NA | TGTGCCAGCAGCCTCCGGGACACCCTTAGCAATCAGCCCCAGCATTTT | CASSLRDTLSNQPQHF
TRBJ2-7 | TRBD1 | TRBV7-2 | NA | TGTGCCAGCAGCTTAGACAGGGGAGACTACGAGCAGTACTTC | CASSLDRGDYEQYF
TRBJ2-1 | TRBD2 | TRBV19 | NA | TGTGCCAGTAGTATAACCGCTAGCGGGACTTACAATGAGCAGTTCTTC | CASSITASGTYNEQFF
TRBJ1-6 | NA | TRBV12-3/TRBV12-4 | many | TGTGCCAGCTCCGAGGGGGGGGGAAATTCACCCCTCCACTTT | CASSEGGGNSPLHF